Detailed here is one TCR beta chain. Its antigen is as yet unknown. The sample comes from a study of identical twins. Each CDR3 protein gets one entry after TCRdb re-called the 5' RACE reads with MiXCR. The sample contains just over 500,000 distinct CDR3 sequences, about 20% of which appear only once. Study findings and constraints: Twin pairs had excess sharing that was weaker in beta out-of-frame sequences. Analyses of zero insertions could, in part, be confounded by invariant MAIT and iNKT cells.

V was shortened by 6 bases and J by 0 bases, with 19 bases between the two germline ends. The CDR3 is made up of 16 amino acids. CDR1 and CDR2 (germline): SGHDT, YYEEEE. The sample was also reused in another study, on T cells expressing NK-cell markers.

The sequenced material came from CD4+ T cells sorted from blood. This TCR was recovered from a woman younger than 30 in good health. The chain carries TRBV5-6 and TRBJ2-7, with a tentative D call TRBD1 (6 bases). CDR3 amino acids: CASNLLGAQSSYEQYF. DNA of the CDR3: TGTGCCAGCAACCTGCTGGGGGCTCAGAGCTCCTACGAGCAGTACTTC. The full variable domain, with the rest looked up from reference TRBV5-6 and TRBJ2-7, is DAGVTQSPTHLIKTRGQQVTLRCSPKSGHDTVSWYQQALGQGPQFIFQYYEEEERQRGNFPDRFSGHQFPNYSSELNVNALLLGDSALYLCASNLLGAQSSYEQYFGPGTRLTVT.